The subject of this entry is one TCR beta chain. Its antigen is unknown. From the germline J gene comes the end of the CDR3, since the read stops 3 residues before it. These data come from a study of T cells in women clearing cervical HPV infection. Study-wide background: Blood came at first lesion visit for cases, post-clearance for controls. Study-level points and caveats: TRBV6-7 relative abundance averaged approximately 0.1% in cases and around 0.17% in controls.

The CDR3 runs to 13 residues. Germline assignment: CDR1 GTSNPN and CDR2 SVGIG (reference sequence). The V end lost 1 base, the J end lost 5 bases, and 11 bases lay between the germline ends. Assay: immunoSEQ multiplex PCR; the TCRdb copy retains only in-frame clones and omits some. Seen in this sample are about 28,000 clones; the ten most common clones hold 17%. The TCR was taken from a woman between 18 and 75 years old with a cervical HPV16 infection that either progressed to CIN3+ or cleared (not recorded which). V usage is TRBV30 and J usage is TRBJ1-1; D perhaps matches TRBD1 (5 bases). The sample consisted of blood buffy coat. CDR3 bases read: TGTGCCTGGAGTGATGGCAGGGCTACTGAA. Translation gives CAWSDGRATE. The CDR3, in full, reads CAWSDGRATEAFF.